The rows below give T cell receptor beta chains drawn from one sample of a study of shared clonotypes between healthy human individuals. Assay used: immunoSEQ multiplex PCR; TCRdb lists only in-frame clones, some missing. The table records 2,500,000 or so clones, about 90% of them present only once. The source material was naive CD4+ T cells from PBMCs. The source is a man aged 18 to 30 in good health. Some clones in this sample may be carry-over from other donors' samples. Each CDR3 is given with its conserved first and last residue. Part of the rows lack a size; the others show once, few, many or a class for expanded clones.

clone size: NA
V gene: TRBV11-2
J gene: TRBJ2-3
CDR3 protein: CASSRSTRDTQYF

clone size: NA
V gene: TRBV5-1
J gene: TRBJ1-4
CDR3 protein: CASSPYSATNEKLFF

clone size: once
V gene: TRBV27
J gene: TRBJ2-1
CDR3 protein: CASSSVAGGPGNEQFF

clone size: NA
V gene: TRBV28
J gene: TRBJ2-7
CDR3 protein: CASREPGQGMYEQYF

clone size: NA
V gene: TRBV28
J gene: TRBJ1-5
CDR3 protein: CASSLITQMKPQHF

clone size: NA
V gene: TRBV7-3
J gene: TRBJ2-1
CDR3 protein: CASSSTGTSGTYNEQFF

clone size: NA
V gene: TRBV19
J gene: TRBJ1-1
CDR3 protein: CASAKVRDGGGTFF

clone size: NA
V gene: TRBV9
J gene: TRBJ2-2
CDR3 protein: CASTEGAFANTGELFF

clone size: NA
V gene: TRBV19
J gene: TRBJ1-2
CDR3 protein: CASSNPGQGNYGYTF

clone size: NA
V gene: TRBV28
J gene: TRBJ2-1
CDR3 protein: CASRQPGLAGDNEQFF

clone size: NA
V gene: TRBV7-6
J gene: TRBJ2-3
CDR3 protein: CASSRMLAGGSADTQYF

clone size: NA
V gene: TRBV28
J gene: TRBJ1-1
CDR3 protein: CASSLASLGLSRAFF

clone size: NA
V gene: TRBV29-1
J gene: TRBJ2-2
CDR3 protein: CSVEDERRSSNTGELFF

clone size: NA
V gene: TRBV29-1
J gene: TRBJ2-7
CDR3 protein: CSGTGGDEQYF

clone size: NA
V gene: TRBV29-1
J gene: TRBJ1-2
CDR3 protein: CSVLRGTGAFTF

clone size: NA
V gene: TRBV7-9
J gene: TRBJ2-7
CDR3 protein: CASSSGLVYAGRGEQYF

clone size: NA
V gene: TRBV19
J gene: TRBJ2-1
CDR3 protein: CASSIGGAYNEQFF

clone size: NA
V gene: TRBV29-1
J gene: TRBJ2-3
CDR3 protein: CSVYKGGADTQYF

clone size: NA
V gene: TRBV11-3
J gene: TRBJ2-3
CDR3 protein: CASSLGPADTQYF

clone size: once
V gene: TRBV19
J gene: TRBJ2-5
CDR3 protein: CASSIGHIYQETQYF

clone size: NA
V gene: TRBV30
J gene: TRBJ2-3
CDR3 protein: CAWSGGPDTQYF

clone size: NA
V gene: TRBV30
J gene: TRBJ1-4
CDR3 protein: CAWSPRGGEKLFF

clone size: NA
V gene: TRBV5-1
J gene: TRBJ2-1
CDR3 protein: CASSLTGEGIVEQFF

clone size: NA
V gene: TRBV5-1
J gene: TRBJ1-4
CDR3 protein: CASSLAGGTNEKLFF

clone size: once
V gene: TRBV28
J gene: TRBJ2-1
CDR3 protein: CASSAPLRTGYYNEQFF

clone size: NA
V gene: TRBV20-1
J gene: TRBJ2-1
CDR3 protein: CSAGAYNEQFF

clone size: NA
V gene: TRBV18
J gene: TRBJ1-4
CDR3 protein: CASSPTGVGNEKLFF

clone size: NA
V gene: TRBV4-3
J gene: TRBJ2-2
CDR3 protein: CASSQEAQAFGTGELFF

clone size: NA
V gene: TRBV19
J gene: TRBJ1-1
CDR3 protein: CASTARTGWTEAFF

clone size: once
V gene: TRBV5-1
J gene: TRBJ2-7
CDR3 protein: CASSRYSVSYEQYF

clone size: NA
V gene: TRBV6-5
J gene: TRBJ1-1
CDR3 protein: CASTPPGLTEAFF

clone size: NA
V gene: TRBV7-9
J gene: TRBJ2-3
CDR3 protein: CASSINSVPTDTQYF

clone size: NA
V gene: TRBV6-1
J gene: TRBJ2-7
CDR3 protein: CASSEVGGGWYEQYF

clone size: NA
V gene: TRBV12-2
J gene: TRBJ2-7
CDR3 protein: CASRLAQRGRGQYF

clone size: NA
V gene: TRBV27
J gene: TRBJ2-2
CDR3 protein: CASSPRQGAYTGELFF

clone size: NA
V gene: TRBV28
J gene: TRBJ2-1
CDR3 protein: CASRTSGRTNEQFF

clone size: NA
V gene: TRBV5-1
J gene: TRBJ2-5
CDR3 protein: CASSSLGGQETQYF

clone size: NA
V gene: TRBV4-3
J gene: TRBJ1-2
CDR3 protein: CASSPPPGPTSHYGYTF

clone size: NA
V gene: TRBV14
J gene: TRBJ1-1
CDR3 protein: CASSPGSIGVGAEAFF

clone size: NA
V gene: TRBV10-1
J gene: TRBJ1-1
CDR3 protein: CASRDTGDTEAFF

clone size: NA
V gene: TRBV28
J gene: TRBJ1-4
CDR3 protein: CASFRGQVSEKLFF

clone size: NA
V gene: TRBV7-3
J gene: TRBJ2-3
CDR3 protein: CASSPRPADGAQYF